This entry lists 21 T cell receptor beta chains sequenced from one sample in a study of cytomegalovirus exposure and HLA in healthy donors. Researchers ran the PCR with 60 Vbeta and 13 Jbeta primers. Method: immunoSEQ multiplex PCR; TCRdb's copy keeps in-frame clones and lacks some. This sample has 100,000 to 150,000 clones, with about three quarters found just once. Sequenced: PBMCs. All receptors come from a woman aged 18-29 years in good health and CMV-seronegative.

CDR3 in DNA: TGCAGCGCCTGGGACATCTCTGGAAACACCATATATTTT. It encodes CSAWDISGNTIYF. V usage is TRBV29-1 and J usage is TRBJ1-3, with a tentative D call TRBD1 (6 bases). The CDR3 runs to 13 residues. Germline CDR1 reads SQVTM; CDR2 reads ANQGSEA. V dropped 7 bases and J dropped 0 bases, with 10 bases sitting between them. Filled out from reference TRBV29-1 and TRBJ1-3, the complete variable domain reads SAVISQKPSRDICQRGTSLTIQCQVDSQVTMMFWYRQQPGQSLTLIATANQGSEATYESGFVIDKFPISRPNLTFSTLTVSNMSPEDSSIYLCSAWDISGNTIYFGEGSWLTVV.

This clone has only one observation. The chain combines TRBV4-1 with TRBJ2-1, with 12 positions matching TRBD2. The V gene end was trimmed by 2 bases and the J gene end by 4 bases; junction bases not matched to a gene: 12. The CDR3 loop spans 19 amino acids. The germline CDR1 and CDR2 sequences are MGHRA and YSYEKL. CDR3 coding DNA: TGCGCCAGCAGCCAACCCCGGGCTGGGACTAGCGGGCAGTACAATGAGCAGTTCTTC. It encodes CASSQPRAGTSGQYNEQFF.

This chain links TRBV4-1 with TRBJ1-2, with 11 bases lining up with TRBD1. Trimming took 0 bases from V and 0 from J; bases not matched to a gene: 3. This CDR3 comprises 17 residues. Germline lookup yields CDR1 MGHRA and CDR2 YSYEKL. The CDR3 nucleotides read TGCGCCAGCAGCCAAGACAGGGGACAGGGGGCTAACTATGGCTACACCTTC. This sequence encodes CASSQDRGQGANYGYTF.

Turning to this clone: One end of the junction is discordant with germline, which a read error may explain. This sequence joins TRBV6-5 and TRBJ2-3, with TRBD2 matching 10 bases. The CDR3 has 13 amino acids. CDR1 and CDR2 (germline): MNHEY, SVGAGI. CDR3 protein: CASSLYAGTSVTF. The CDR3 coding sequence is TGTGCCAGCAGTCTTTATGCCGGGACTAGCGTAACTTTT.

The chain has TRBV6-5 and TRBJ2-1, with D tentatively TRBD2 (6 bases). CDR3 length: 14 amino acids. V lost 9 bases and J 1 base, leaving 13 bases between the germline ends. CDR1 is MNHEY, CDR2 SVGAGI, per germline. The CDR3 DNA sequence: TGTGCCAGTGCTAGCGTCGGGTCCTACAATGAGCAGTTCTTC. It codes for CASASVGSYNEQFF.

J is TRBJ2-3 and V is TRBV7-2; 9 positions agree with TRBD2. Germline V gene data show CDR1 as SGHTA and CDR2 as FQGNSA. The length of the CDR3 is 16 residues. V lost 5 bases and J lost 5; bases outside the gene matches: 11. The CDR3 protein is CASSPVGGRALDTQYF. As DNA, the CDR3 is TGTGCCAGCAGCCCCGTGGGCGGGAGGGCCTTAGATACGCAGTATTTT.

The chain carries TRBV5-4 and TRBJ2-1; a possible D gene is TRBD2 (5 bases). The ends were cut back, 4 bases at V and 8 bases at J, with 7 bases in the middle. This CDR3 comprises 11 residues. The V gene's germline CDR1 is SGHNT and CDR2 YYREEE (reference sequence). Written as DNA, the CDR3 is TGTGCCAGCAGCACGGGATATGAGCAGTTCTTC. It is translated as CASSTGYEQFF.

The chain couples TRBV11-2 to TRBJ2-1; D is ambiguous. The length of the CDR3 is 15 residues. Per the germline V gene, CDR1 is SGHAT and CDR2 is FQNNGV. V was trimmed by 4 bases and J by 5 bases, leaving 15 bases between them. The CDR3 sequence: CASSSAGIENNEQFF. DNA of the CDR3: TGTGCCAGCAGCTCAGCAGGTATCGAGAACAATGAGCAGTTCTTC.

The rearrangement joins TRBV7-2 to TRBJ2-2, with D tentatively TRBD2 (5 bases). V lost 6 bases and J lost 4, with 18 bases in between. Germline lookup yields CDR1 SGHTA and CDR2 FQGNSA. The CDR3 covers 16 residues. CDR3 residues: CASRGGQTIFTGELFF. The CDR3 DNA reads TGTGCCAGCAGAGGAGGCCAGACGATCTTCACCGGGGAGCTGTTTTTT.

The chain carries TRBV5-4 and TRBJ2-3, with D unresolved. Germline V gene data show CDR1 as SGHNT and CDR2 as YYREEE (reference sequence). This CDR3 contains 12 residues. V lost 0 bases to trimming and J lost 4 bases, with 3 bases between them. CDR3 amino acids: CASSLVSDTQYF. The CDR3 nucleotides read TGTGCCAGCAGCTTGGTATCAGATACGCAGTATTTT.

V is TRBV19 and J is TRBJ1-2; TRBD1 agrees at 10 bases. Looked up from germline, CDR1 is LNHDA and CDR2 is SQIVND (reference sequence). There are 13 residues in the CDR3. Germline trimming cut 10 bases from V and 4 bases from J; bases unmatched to any gene: 6. The CDR3 DNA is TGTGCCACCCGGACAGGGGGTCGCTATGGCTACACCTTC. The encoded protein is CATRTGGRYGYTF.

The sample holds a few counts of this clone. The chain carries TRBV9 and TRBJ2-2; 10 bases align to TRBD2. CDR3 length: 15 amino acids. V trimming: 3 bases; J trimming: 5 bases; junction bases outside the gene matches: 4. Germline CDR1 reads SGDLS; CDR2 reads YYNGEE. This CDR3 is CASSETSGRTGELFF. CDR3 DNA sequence: TGTGCCAGCAGCGAGACTAGCGGGCGTACCGGGGAGCTGTTTTTT.

J is TRBJ1-5 and V is TRBV30; the match to TRBD1 covers 9 bases. CDR1 and CDR2 (germline): GTSNPN, SVGIG (reference sequence). Trimming cost V 3 bases and J 6 bases; bases outside gene matches: 6. The CDR3 consists of 14 residues. CDR3: CAWSRDRVGQPQHF. The CDR3 DNA reads as TGTGCCTGGAGCCGGGACAGGGTTGGTCAGCCCCAGCATTTT.

V gene TRBV19 combines with J gene TRBJ2-7; 9 nucleotides agree with TRBD2. This CDR3 is 16 amino acids long. Germline assignment: CDR1 LNHDA and CDR2 SQIVND (reference sequence). The V and J ends lost 5 bases and 0 bases, in that order; junction bases with no gene match: 8. The CDR3 sequence is CASSGKTSGLSYEQYF. The DNA for the CDR3 is TGTGCCAGTAGTGGAAAGACTAGCGGTCTCTCCTACGAGCAGTACTTC.

This chain links TRBV19 with TRBJ1-1, with D perhaps matching TRBD1 (5 bases). Trimming pared 6 bases from V and 1 base from J, leaving 15 bases between. CDR1 is LNHDA and CDR2 is SQIVND in the germline V gene (reference sequence). The CDR3 has 15 amino acids. The CDR3 sequence is CASRRDLLANTEAFF. CDR3 in DNA: TGTGCCAGTAGGAGGGACTTACTAGCGAACACTGAAGCTTTCTTT.

This chain links TRBV30 with TRBJ1-3; 9 bases agree with TRBD1. The V segment lost 4 bases and the J segment 0 bases; nucleotides outside the gene matches: 4. Germline V gene sequence: CDR1 GTSNPN, CDR2 SVGIG (reference sequence). The CDR3 extends over 15 amino acids. CDR3 amino acids: CAWTRQGDSGNTIYF. As DNA, the CDR3 is TGTGCCTGGACTCGACAGGGGGACTCTGGAAACACCATATATTTT.

Only a few counts were recorded for this clone. V usage is TRBV5-4 and J usage is TRBJ1-1; TRBD1 might be the D (5 bases). V lost 7 bases and J 0 bases, leaving 7 bases between the germline ends. CDR3 size: 12 residues. The germline V gene encodes CDR1 SGHNT and CDR2 YYREEE (reference sequence). Here the CDR3 DNA reads TGTGCCAGCGCAGGGATGAACACTGAAGCTTTCTTT. Protein product: CASAGMNTEAFF. The whole variable domain, remainder taken from reference TRBV5-4 and TRBJ1-1, is ETGVTQSPTHLIKTRGQQVTLRCSSQSGHNTVSWYQQALGQGPQFIFQYYREEENGRGNFPPRFSGLQFPNYSSELNVNALELDDSALYLCASAGMNTEAFFGQGTRLTVV.

This clone occurred once. The CDR3 DNA reads TGTGCCAGCAGCATCACTAGCGGGGGGGTGGGGGAGCAGTACTTC. This sequence encodes CASSITSGGVGEQYF. This chain uses TRBV7-8 with TRBJ2-7, with 13 bases fitting TRBD2. The CDR3 length is 15 residues. CDR1 is SGHVS, CDR2 FQNEAQ, per germline. V lost 5 bases, J lost 7 bases, and 8 bases stayed unmatched.

V and J are TRBV30 and TRBJ1-1, with a weak D call TRBD1 (5 bases). Looked up from germline, CDR1 is GTSNPN and CDR2 is SVGIG (reference sequence). Trimming cost V 3 bases and J 1 base, with 9 bases left between them. The CDR3 has 13 residues. The CDR3 DNA reads TGTGCCTGGAGGACCAGGGAGAACACTGAAGCTTTCTTT. Amino acids: CAWRTRENTEAFF.

The rearrangement uses TRBV7-2 and TRBJ2-7; D is perhaps TRBD1 (5 bases). Looked up from germline, CDR1 is SGHTA and CDR2 is FQGNSA. V shed 4 bases and J shed 0 bases, with 13 bases lying between them. The CDR3 sequence is 15 residues long. DNA of the CDR3: TGTGCCAGCAGCTACTATAGGGGAATCTCCTACGAGCAGTACTTC. This translates into CASSYYRGISYEQYF. The full variable domain, rest sourced from reference TRBV7-2 and TRBJ2-7, is GAGVSQSPSNKVTEKGKDVELRCDPISGHTALYWYRQSLGQGLEFLIYFQGNSAPDKSGLPSDRFSAERTGGSVSTLTIQRTQQEDSAVYLCASSYYRGISYEQYFGPGTRLTVT.

The CDR3 sequence: CASSSLAGGPREQYF. For the CDR3, the DNA is TGCGCCAGCAGCTCTCTAGCGGGAGGGCCGAGGGAGCAGTACTTC. The chain couples TRBV5-1 to TRBJ2-7, with 12 bases matching TRBD2. The V gene's germline CDR1 is SGHRS and CDR2 YFSETQ. This CDR3 comprises 15 residues. J lost 7 bases, V lost 3 bases, and 8 bases had no gene match.